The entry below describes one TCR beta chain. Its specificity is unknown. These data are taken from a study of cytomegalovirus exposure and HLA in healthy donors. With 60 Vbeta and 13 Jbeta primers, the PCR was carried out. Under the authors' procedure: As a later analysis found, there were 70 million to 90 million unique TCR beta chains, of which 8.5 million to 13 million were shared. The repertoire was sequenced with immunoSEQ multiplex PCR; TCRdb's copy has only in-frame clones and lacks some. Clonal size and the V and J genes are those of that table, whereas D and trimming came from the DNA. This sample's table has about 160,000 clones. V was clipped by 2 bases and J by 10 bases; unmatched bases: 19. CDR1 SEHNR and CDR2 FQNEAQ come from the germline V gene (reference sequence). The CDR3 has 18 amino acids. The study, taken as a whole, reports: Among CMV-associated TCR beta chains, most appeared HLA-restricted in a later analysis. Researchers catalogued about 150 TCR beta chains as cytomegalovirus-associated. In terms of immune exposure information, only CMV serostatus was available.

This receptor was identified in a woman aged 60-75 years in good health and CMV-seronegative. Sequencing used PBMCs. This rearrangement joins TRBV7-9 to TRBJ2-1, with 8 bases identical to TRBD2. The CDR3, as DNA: TGTGCCAGCAGCTTACCTATCGGAACGGGAGGGAAGAGGGGGGAGCAGTTCTTC. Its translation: CASSLPIGTGGKRGEQFF. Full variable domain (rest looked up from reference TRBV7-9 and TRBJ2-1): DTGVSQNPRHKITKRGQNVTFRCDPISEHNRLYWYRQTLGQGPEFLTYFQNEAQLEKSRLLSDRFSAERPKGSFSTLEIQRTEQGDSAMYLCASSLPIGTGGKRGEQFFGPGTRLTVL.